These T cell receptor beta chains were read from a single sample in a study of shared clonotypes between healthy human individuals. The table came from immunoSEQ multiplex PCR; TCRdb's copy has only in-frame clones and leaves some out. This table has a few million clones, more than 80% appearing once. The material sequenced was naive CD4+ T cells sorted from blood. These receptors were collected from a man between 18 and 29 years old in good health. Both conserved end residues are part of each CDR3. Fields, in order: V gene, CDR3 protein.

>TRBV18
CASSPGGPSETQYF
>TRBV11-3
CASSHRGGADTQYF
>TRBV11-3
CASSLEGGSYNEQFF
>TRBV2
CASSELVGNYGYTF
>TRBV14
CASSRAGTVNTGELFF
>TRBV7-9
CASSFGGATGELFF
>TRBV30
CAWSVSGDSNQPQHF
>TRBV18
CASSPQRAGGSYEQYF
>TRBV7-2
CASSRGGRNGIGANVLTF
>TRBV6-1
CASSDKTVGNEQFF
>TRBV19
CASRAQGSNSPLHF
>TRBV19
CASSVGSDIGAQHF
>TRBV27
CASRTGRDSRSYNEQFF
>TRBV19
CASTTGTGRTGELFF
>TRBV18
CASSQTLNSYEQYF
>TRBV7-8
CASSTGGQGDEKLFF
>TRBV5-5
CASKTSGTYEQYF
>TRBV7-9
CASSSWDGQETQYF
>TRBV30
CAWSNSLLAGEPDTQYF
>TRBV28
CASSPQDPRPNTGELFF